These T cell receptor beta chains were read from a single sample in a study of post-analysis software for immune sequencing data. TCRdb re-called the PCR reads with MiXCR, one entry per CDR3 protein. The sample has around 440,000 distinct CDR3 sequences, roughly 45% seen once. Specimen: blood. The origin of the receptors is a girl aged 10 to 17 with multiple sclerosis. Both conserved end residues are part of each CDR3. The order of the fields is clone size, V gene, D gene, J gene, CDR3 DNA, CDR3 protein. The D gene is left open where the match is weak. The size field is filled for only some rows; it gives once, few, many or a size class.

size: NA; V: TRBV28; D: TRBD2; J: TRBJ2-5; DNA: TGTGCCAGCAGTCCGGCCCTAGCGGGAGGGCCAGGGGAGACCCAGTACTTC; CDR3: CASSPALAGGPGETQYF
size: few; V: TRBV5-6; D: TRBD2; J: TRBJ2-3; DNA: TGTGCCAGCACCTCGACCGAGGAAGGCGGACTAGCGGACACAGATACGCAGTATTTT; CDR3: CASTSTEEGGLADTDTQYF
size: NA; V: TRBV7-9; D: NA; J: TRBJ2-3; DNA: TGTGCCAGCAGCTTCAAGGGGGGGCTAAGCACAGATACGCAGTATTTT; CDR3: CASSFKGGLSTDTQYF
size: few; V: TRBV6-1; D: NA; J: TRBJ2-1; DNA: TGTGCCAGCAGCGGTGCAAGAAGAAGTGGCGAGCAGTTCTTC; CDR3: CASSGARRSGEQFF
size: NA; V: TRBV7-4; D: NA; J: TRBJ1-2; DNA: TGTGCCAGCAGCTTTATATACAGGGAGGTTTGCTATGGCTACACCTTC; CDR3: CASSFIYREVCYGYTF
size: NA; V: TRBV10-3; D: NA; J: TRBJ2-5; DNA: TGTGCCATCAGTGAGTCGCAGGGCCAAGAGACCCAGTACTTC; CDR3: CAISESQGQETQYF
size: NA; V: TRBV12-3/TRBV12-4; D: NA; J: TRBJ1-6; DNA: TGTGCCAGCAGTTTTGAGGGGCGGGGTAATTCACCCCTCCACTTT; CDR3: CASSFEGRGNSPLHF
size: NA; V: TRBV11-2; D: NA; J: TRBJ2-6; DNA: TGTGCCACCTCGGAGGGGGGAGCCAACGTCCTGACTTTC; CDR3: CATSEGGANVLTF
size: NA; V: TRBV7-9; D: TRBD2; J: TRBJ2-1; DNA: TGTGCCAGCAGCCTGGGACTAGCTGACGAGGAGCAGTTCTTC; CDR3: CASSLGLADEEQFF
size: NA; V: TRBV13; D: TRBD2; J: TRBJ2-1; DNA: TGTGCCAGCAGCTTGGGACTAGCGGGAGGGCTTAGTGAGCAGTTCTTC; CDR3: CASSLGLAGGLSEQFF
size: NA; V: TRBV3-1; D: NA; J: TRBJ1-1; DNA: TGTGCCAGCAGCCAAGGGACAGTAAGTTCCAAAGCTTTCTTT; CDR3: CASSQGTVSSKAFF
size: NA; V: TRBV4-2; D: TRBD2; J: TRBJ2-1; DNA: TGTGCCAGCAGCCAAGGGGCTAGCGGGGACAATGAGCAGTTCTTC; CDR3: CASSQGASGDNEQFF
size: NA; V: TRBV20-1; D: NA; J: TRBJ2-3; DNA: TGCAGTGCTAGAGATCTCAGGGGCCGCACAGATACGCAGTATTTT; CDR3: CSARDLRGRTDTQYF
size: NA; V: TRBV24-1; D: NA; J: TRBJ1-5; DNA: TGTGCCACCAGTCTAAATAGCAATCAGCCCCAGCATTTT; CDR3: CATSLNSNQPQHF
size: NA; V: TRBV12-3/TRBV12-4; D: TRBD2; J: TRBJ2-7; DNA: TGTGCCAGCAGTTTAGGGACTAGCGGGTTGGTCGAGCAGTACTTC; CDR3: CASSLGTSGLVEQYF
size: NA; V: TRBV29-1; D: NA; J: TRBJ1-1; DNA: TGCAGCGTTGCACTCAGGGTCCAGGAAGAAAAAGCTTTCTTT; CDR3: CSVALRVQEEKAFF
size: NA; V: TRBV5-1; D: NA; J: TRBJ2-7; DNA: TGCGCCAGCAGCTTGGCCAGCGGCAGGAGCTCCTACGAGCAGTACTTC; CDR3: CASSLASGRSSYEQYF
size: many; V: TRBV7-3; D: TRBD2; J: TRBJ2-1; DNA: TGTGCCAGCAGTTTACTAGCGGGAGTCTCCTACAATGAGCAGTTCTTC; CDR3: CASSLLAGVSYNEQFF
size: NA; V: TRBV5-5; D: NA; J: TRBJ2-1; DNA: TGTGCCAGCAGCTTGGCTTTAGGACTGTACAATGAGCAGTTCTTC; CDR3: CASSLALGLYNEQFF
size: NA; V: TRBV2; D: NA; J: TRBJ2-4; DNA: TGTGCCAGCAGTGTGCAGGGGGCGGGAGAGCAGTACTTC; CDR3: CASSVQGAGEQYF
size: few; V: TRBV6-5; D: TRBD1; J: TRBJ1-2; DNA: TGTGCCAGCAGTTACTTCACAGGGGGCGAGGGCTACACCTTC; CDR3: CASSYFTGGEGYTF
size: NA; V: TRBV7-8; D: NA; J: TRBJ2-5; DNA: TGTGCCAGCAGCTTAGGTCCAGGGAGAGAGACCCAGTACTTC; CDR3: CASSLGPGRETQYF
size: NA; V: TRBV4-1; D: TRBD1; J: TRBJ2-4; DNA: TGCGCCAGCAGCCAAGATGGACAGGGGGGGAACATTCAGTACTTC; CDR3: CASSQDGQGGNIQYF